This T cell receptor beta chain was captured by sequencing in a study of shared T cell receptors in the human thymus. Produced via immunoSEQ multiplex PCR; TCRdb's table is partial and in-frame only. The profile shows more than 550,000 clones, around 85% of them singletons. These data also formed part of another study, on human thymus T cells.

The specimen sequenced was thymocytes. The receptor was derived from a girl in the first two years of life with a congenital heart defect.

The DNA for the CDR3 is TGTGCCAGCAGCCAACTGCGGGACCCGAATGCACCGCAGTACTTC. Translating it yields CASSQLRDPNAPQYF. The rearrangement joins TRBV14 to TRBJ2-7; TRBD2 is a possible D gene (6 bases). Trimming removed 2 bases at V and 9 bases at J, with 20 bases between. This CDR3 spans 15 amino acids. The germline V gene encodes CDR1 SGHDN and CDR2 FVKESK.